Below, 22 T cell receptor beta chains from the same sample are listed, as sequenced in a study of blood T cell repertoires in COVID-19. Only in-frame clones appear in the TCRdb table, and some are missing; sequencing was by immunoSEQ multiplex PCR. There are approximately 400,000 clones in the sample; around four fifths occur only once, and about 5% lies in the top ten. What was sequenced was PBMCs or T cells enriched from blood (not recorded which). The source of these receptors is a woman aged 45-60 years who had recovered from COVID-19.

The gene calls are TRBV10-3 and TRBJ1-2; 7 bases map to TRBD1. The J segment lost 3 bases and the V segment lost 10 bases, leaving 8 bases of the junction unmatched. This CDR3 is built from 13 residues. Germline V CDR1 and CDR2: ENHRY, SYGVKD. In nucleotides, the CDR3 is TGTGCCACAGGGGACAGTGGAGACTATGGCTACACCTTC. It is translated as CATGDSGDYGYTF.

About this clone itself: Other DNA sequences in this sample translate to the same CDR3. This rearrangement joins TRBV30 to TRBJ1-3, with D unresolved. The CDR3 length is 13 residues. Germline-derived CDR1 and CDR2 are GTSNPN and SVGIG (reference sequence). V was cut by 0 bases and J by 4 bases, with 7 bases left in between. CDR3 region: CAWSVTAGNTIYF. In DNA form, the CDR3 reads TGTGCCTGGAGTGTAACAGCCGGAAACACCATATATTTT.

This sequence joins TRBV11-3 and TRBJ2-7, with D maybe TRBD1 (5 bases). CDR1 is SGHNT and CDR2 is YENEEA in the germline V gene. Between the trimmed V and J ends, which lost 5 bases and 2 bases, there was a span of 16 bases. The CDR3 sequence is 15 residues long. The CDR3 nucleotides are TGTGCCAGCAGCCCGCCGACAGTCGCGACCTACGAGCAGTACTTC. Translated: CASSPPTVATYEQYF.

The rearrangement links TRBV10-3 to TRBJ1-4; 10 bases are shared with TRBD1. There are 16 residues in the CDR3. With 3 bases clipped from V and 3 bases from J, the junction kept 4 bases outside the gene matches. Per the germline V gene, CDR1 is ENHRY and CDR2 is SYGVKD. The CDR3 DNA reads as TGTGCCATCAGTGAAGGGACAGGGGAAGCTAATGAAAAACTGTTTTTT. Translating it yields CAISEGTGEANEKLFF.

This clone was seen once. The chain joins TRBV7-2 to TRBJ2-1; weak D call: TRBD1 (5 bases). This CDR3 has 15 amino acids. The germline V and J ends were trimmed by 4 bases and 2 bases, with 12 bases remaining between them. The V gene's germline CDR1 is SGHTA and CDR2 FQGNSA. CDR3 coding DNA: TGTGCCAGCAGCTCCCAGGGCGGCCCCTACAATGAGCAGTTCTTC. Protein sequence: CASSSQGGPYNEQFF.

J is TRBJ2-3 and V is TRBV7-2, with D possibly being TRBD1 (6 bases). CDR1 is SGHTA and CDR2 is FQGNSA in the germline V gene. V gave up 5 bases and J gave up 4 bases, with 19 bases separating them. The CDR3 runs to 16 residues. DNA of the CDR3: TGTGCCAGCAGCCACCACACAGGGCTAGTTCCAGATACGCAGTATTTT. It translates to CASSHHTGLVPDTQYF.

This clone was observed a single time. The CDR3 region has the DNA TGTGCCAGCAGTTGGGTCTTACAGGGTTCCTATGGCTACACCTTC. Translation: CASSWVLQGSYGYTF. The chain combines TRBV6-2 or TRBV6-3 with TRBJ1-2, with D tentatively TRBD1 (6 bases). This CDR3 is built from 15 residues. The germline V gene has CDR1 MNHEY and CDR2 SVGEGT. V dropped 4 bases and J dropped 4 bases, with 16 bases sitting between them.

The chain joins TRBV19 to TRBJ2-1; 11 bases match TRBD2. Germline lookup yields CDR1 LNHDA and CDR2 SQIVND (reference sequence). The CDR3 spans 13 residues. After removal of 5 bases from V and 7 bases from J, the junction contained 1 base not matched to a gene. The CDR3 nucleotides are TGTGCCAGTAGTGGACTAGCGGGTAATGAGCAGTTCTTC. Protein: CASSGLAGNEQFF.

The rearrangement joins TRBV9 to TRBJ2-1, with TRBD2 matching over 10 bases. The trim removed 0 bases at V and 5 bases at J, leaving 11 bases unmatched. CDR1 is SGDLS and CDR2 is YYNGEE in the germline V gene. The length of the CDR3 is 18 residues. DNA for the CDR3: TGTGCCAGCAGCGTAGCTTGGTCCGGGCTAGCGGGAGACAATGAGCAGTTCTTC. The encoded protein is CASSVAWSGLAGDNEQFF. Complete variable domain (other parts from reference TRBV9 and TRBJ2-1): DSGVTQTPKHLITATGQRVTLRCSPRSGDLSVYWYQQSLDQGLQFLIQYYNGEERAKGNILERFSAQQFPDLHSELNLSSLELGDSALYFCASSVAWSGLAGDNEQFFGPGTRLTVL.

This clone was picked up one time. V usage is TRBV5-4 and J usage is TRBJ2-2; possibly TRBD2 for D (5 bases). Germline values: CDR1 SGHNT, CDR2 YYREEE (reference sequence). The CDR3 is 15 residues long. V lost 3 bases and J 1 base, leaving 10 bases between the germline ends. The CDR3: CASSSRAGNTGELFF. As DNA, the CDR3 is TGTGCCAGCAGCTCGAGGGCCGGGAACACCGGGGAGCTGTTTTTT.

The rearrangement joins TRBV5-1 to TRBJ2-5; D unclear. The V gene lost 0 bases and the J gene lost 5 bases, with 14 bases spanning the gap. Germline lookup yields CDR1 SGHRS and CDR2 YFSETQ. The CDR3 sequence is 15 residues long. CDR3 in amino acids: CASSLASAARETQYF. The DNA for the CDR3 is TGCGCCAGCAGCTTGGCGTCGGCGGCGAGGGAGACCCAGTACTTC.

The chain uses TRBV2 and TRBJ2-3; D is perhaps TRBD2 (5 bases). The CDR3 covers 14 residues. Trimming pared 9 bases from V and 2 bases from J, leaving 15 bases between. The germline CDR1 and CDR2 sequences are SNHLY and FYNNEI. In DNA form, the CDR3 reads TGTGCCAGAGGAGAGGGAAAAGACACAGATACGCAGTATTTT. Translation gives CARGEGKDTDTQYF.

The V call is TRBV10-1, the J call TRBJ2-3, with 8 bases identical to TRBD1. Trimming cost V 10 bases and J 2 bases; bases outside gene matches: 11. CDR3 length equals 15 residues. From germline, CDR1 is WNHNN and CDR2 SYGVQD (reference sequence). CDR3 in amino acids: CATLPQGANTDTQYF. The CDR3 DNA reads TGCGCCACCCTCCCCCAGGGGGCAAACACAGATACGCAGTATTTT.

The V call is TRBV11-3, the J call TRBJ2-2, with 9 bases lining up with TRBD2. Trimming took 8 bases from V and 4 from J; bases not matched to a gene: 8. Germline V gene lookup returns CDR1 SGHNT and CDR2 YENEEA. CDR3 length: 15 residues. This CDR3 reads CASAQRGESTGELFF. For the CDR3, the DNA is TGTGCCAGCGCCCAGCGGGGGGAGTCCACCGGGGAGCTGTTTTTT. Drawing the rest from reference TRBV11-3 and TRBJ2-2, the complete variable domain is EAGVVQSPRYKIIEKKQPVAFWCNPISGHNTLYWYLQNLGQGPELLIRYENEEAVDDSQLPKDRFSAERLKGVDSTLKIQPAELGDSAVYLCASAQRGESTGELFFGEGSRLTVL.

The V gene is TRBV11-3, the J gene TRBJ1-2, with D tentatively TRBD1 (5 bases). Germline V gene lookup returns CDR1 SGHNT and CDR2 YENEEA. Between the trimmed V and J ends, which lost 5 bases and 7 bases, there was a span of 20 bases. The CDR3 is 15 amino acids. The CDR3 coding sequence is TGTGCCAGCAGCCCCCCGCGGGGGGATGGAGGTGGCTACACCTTC. It codes for CASSPPRGDGGGYTF.

The chain recombines TRBV7-6 with TRBJ2-5, with TRBD2 identical over 10 bases. Germline-derived CDR1 and CDR2 are SGHVS and FNYEAQ. This CDR3 is built from 16 residues. Trimming at V came to 0 bases and at J to 5 bases, leaving 6 bases not matched to a gene. The CDR3 region is CASSLAPAGGVETQYF. The CDR3 region has the DNA TGTGCCAGCAGCTTAGCGCCAGCGGGGGGGGTGGAGACCCAGTACTTC.

The CDR3 nucleotides read TGTGCCAGCAGAGAGGGGGTGGGGGACACTGAAGCTTTCTTT. Translated, it gives CASREGVGDTEAFF. V and J are TRBV6-5 and TRBJ1-1; TRBD1 is a possible D gene (6 bases). The germline gives CDR1 MNHEY, CDR2 SVGAGI. The length of the CDR3 is 14 residues. Trimming removed 6 bases at V and 3 bases at J, with 14 bases between.

This chain joins TRBV6-2 or TRBV6-3 and TRBJ2-5; D is unresolved. CDR1 MNHEY and CDR2 SVGEGT come from the germline V gene. V lost 2 bases to trimming and J lost 1 base, with 14 bases between them. CDR3 size: 16 residues. CDR3 sequence reads: CASSYSRSGAQETQYF. The CDR3 coding sequence is TGTGCCAGCAGTTACAGTCGGTCCGGTGCCCAAGAGACCCAGTACTTC.

V gene TRBV11-2 combines with J gene TRBJ2-3; 8 bases match TRBD2. The CDR3 has 16 amino acids. V shed 0 bases, J shed 2 bases, and the junction held 4 bases outside the gene matches. From germline, CDR1 is SGHAT and CDR2 FQNNGV. CDR3 residues: CASSLDSGANTDTQYF. CDR3 coding DNA: TGTGCCAGCAGCTTAGATAGCGGGGCGAACACAGATACGCAGTATTTT.

CDR3 in amino acids: CASSQGGGYGTEAFF. CDR3 bases: TGCGCCAGCAGCCAAGGAGGGGGCTATGGGACTGAAGCTTTCTTT. The rearrangement joins TRBV4-1 to TRBJ1-1; 7 nucleotides match TRBD1. The CDR3 runs to 15 residues. Trimming cost V 1 base and J 5 bases; bases outside gene matches: 7. The germline gives CDR1 MGHRA, CDR2 YSYEKL.

The V and J genes are TRBV4-3 and TRBJ1-2; TRBD1 matches at 9 bases. The CDR3 loop spans 15 amino acids. In germline, CDR1 is LGHNA, CDR2 YSLEER. The junction had 8 bases not matched to a gene; V was cut back by 1 base and J by 8 bases. Written as DNA, the CDR3 is TGCGCCAGCAGCCAAGGGGACAGGGTCATCGGCGGCTACACCTTC. It codes for CASSQGDRVIGGYTF.

The chain has TRBV11-3 and TRBJ2-7, with D tentatively TRBD1 (6 bases). The germline V gene encodes CDR1 SGHNT and CDR2 YENEEA. V dropped 3 bases and J dropped 4 bases, with 13 bases sitting between them. CDR3 length equals 14 residues. The CDR3 protein is CASSFSGGQYEQYF. The CDR3 DNA follows: TGTGCCAGCAGCTTCAGTGGTGGACAGTACGAGCAGTACTTC.